These 23 T cell receptor beta chains came from one sample sequenced in a study of blood T cells in healthy people across ages. A sample-barcoded 5' primer and a J-beta primer mix were used in a second PCR of roughly 6 to 11 cycles. In TCRdb, the 5' RACE reads were re-called with MiXCR into one record per CDR3 protein. The sample has about 1.4 million distinct CDR3 sequences, approximately 59% seen once; the top ten hold under 8.5%. Input material: blood. The source of these receptors is a young man in good health.

The chain carries TRBV28 and TRBJ2-1, with D maybe TRBD2 (6 bases). V dropped 1 base and J dropped 6 bases, with 16 bases sitting between them. This CDR3 has 16 amino acids. The germline V gene has CDR1 MDHEN and CDR2 SYDVKM. As DNA, the CDR3 is TGTGCCAGCAGTTTATATTCGGGACTCTTACGCAATGAGCAGTTCTTC. Amino acid sequence: CASSLYSGLLRNEQFF.

The chain combines TRBV6-6 with TRBJ2-2; 9 nucleotides line up with TRBD2. The CDR3 spans 15 residues. Germline CDR1 and CDR2: MNHNY and SVGAGI (reference sequence). V was clipped by 11 bases and J by 6 bases; unmatched bases: 13. The CDR3 region is CAAVGGRAIPGELFF. CDR3 coding DNA: TGTGCCGCAGTGGGCGGGAGGGCCATACCCGGGGAGCTGTTTTTT.

The chain combines TRBV20-1 with TRBJ2-3; 8 bases map to TRBD1. Looked up from germline, CDR1 is DFQATT and CDR2 is SNEGSKA (reference sequence). The CDR3 is 19 residues long. The CDR3 nucleotides read TGCATCAAGGGTCGGCCCGGGACAGGATTTGAGGGCAGCACAGATACGCAGTATTTT. As protein: CIKGRPGTGFEGSTDTQYF.

The DNA for the CDR3 is TGCGCCAGCAGCTTGGGGACAGGTGGGGAACAGCCCCAGCATTTT. This translates into CASSLGTGGEQPQHF. V is TRBV5-1 and J is TRBJ1-5, with 7 bases that match TRBD1. The germline gives CDR1 SGHRS, CDR2 YFSETQ. The CDR3 totals 15 residues. The trim removed 0 bases at V and 7 bases at J, leaving 7 bases unmatched.

The V call is TRBV4-1, the J call TRBJ2-4, with 10 bases matching TRBD2. The end of the DNA fits TRBJ2-7 better, so the J call may be wrong. This CDR3 has 16 residues. CDR1 and CDR2 from the germline V gene are MGHRA and YSYEKL. In nucleotides, the CDR3 is TGCGCCAGCAGCCAAGATCCTAGCGGGAGTCCCTACGAGCAGTACTTC. Its protein product is CASSQDPSGSPYEQYF.

In DNA, the CDR3 is TGTGCCACCAGCAGAGAGATGATGGGTGGCGAAAAACTGTTTTTT. Protein sequence: CATSREMMGGEKLFF. The rearrangement links TRBV15 to TRBJ1-4; unclear D gene. Trimming pared 0 bases from V and 8 bases from J, leaving 13 bases between. CDR3 length: 15 amino acids. The germline V gene encodes CDR1 LNHNV and CDR2 YYDKDF (reference sequence).

This clonotype was seen a handful of times. Written as DNA, the CDR3 is TGTGCCAGCAGTTCGACAGTCCAAAGCTCCTACGAGCAGTACTTC. As protein: CASSSTVQSSYEQYF. The V and J genes are TRBV12-3 or TRBV12-4 and TRBJ2-7; possible D gene TRBD1, 5 bases. This CDR3 has 15 amino acids. Trimming removed 4 bases at V and 0 bases at J, with 13 bases between.

This sequence joins TRBV5-4 and TRBJ1-3; 8 bases fit TRBD1. After removal of 1 base from V and 0 bases from J, the junction contained 12 bases not matched to a gene. Germline V gene lookup returns CDR1 SGHNT and CDR2 YYREEE (reference sequence). CDR3 length: 19 amino acids. The CDR3 reads CASSLSRRDRSDSGNTIYF. CDR3 coding DNA: TGTGCCAGCAGCTTGTCACGCCGGGACAGGAGTGACTCTGGAAACACCATATATTTT. The whole variable domain, remainder taken from reference TRBV5-4 and TRBJ1-3, is ETGVTQSPTHLIKTRGQQVTLRCSSQSGHNTVSWYQQALGQGPQFIFQYYREEENGRGNFPPRFSGLQFPNYSSELNVNALELDDSALYLCASSLSRRDRSDSGNTIYFGEGSWLTVV.

This sequence joins TRBV7-2 and TRBJ2-7; D is tentatively TRBD1 or TRBD2 (5 bases each). The CDR3 is 14 residues long. V lost 5 bases and J 3 bases, leaving 14 bases between the germline ends. Germline lookup yields CDR1 SGHTA and CDR2 FQGNSA. CDR3 sequence reads: CASSPGPKFYEQYF. In DNA form, the CDR3 reads TGTGCCAGCAGCCCGGGACCGAAATTCTACGAGCAGTACTTC. The complete variable domain, with remaining parts taken from reference TRBV7-2 and TRBJ2-7, reads GAGVSQSPSNKVTEKGKDVELRCDPISGHTALYWYRQSLGQGLEFLIYFQGNSAPDKSGLPSDRFSAERTGGSVSTLTIQRTQQEDSAVYLCASSPGPKFYEQYFGPGTRLTVT.

This clonotype has only a few counts. The chain is built from TRBV7-2 and TRBJ2-5; D may be TRBD2 (5 bases). The CDR3 sequence is 16 residues long. CDR1 SGHTA and CDR2 FQGNSA come from the germline V gene. The V and J ends lost 1 base and 3 bases respectively, with 15 bases between them. The DNA for the CDR3 is TGTGCCAGCAGCTTAGGCTTAGCGCCCAGAAAAGAGACCCAGTACTTC. It codes for CASSLGLAPRKETQYF. The variable domain in full, with the rest retrieved from reference TRBV7-2 and TRBJ2-5, is GAGVSQSPSNKVTEKGKDVELRCDPISGHTALYWYRQSLGQGLEFLIYFQGNSAPDKSGLPSDRFSAERTGGSVSTLTIQRTQQEDSAVYLCASSLGLAPRKETQYFGPGTRLLVL.

Here the CDR3 reads CASSHLLAGGRLSYNEQFF. The CDR3 region has the DNA TGTGCCAGCAGTCACCTCCTAGCGGGGGGCCGGTTGAGCTACAATGAGCAGTTCTTC. This chain uses TRBV11-1 with TRBJ2-1; 11 nucleotides agree with TRBD2. V dropped 6 bases and J dropped 3; count of bases not matched to a gene: 16. This CDR3 comprises 19 residues. Germline values: CDR1 SGHAT, CDR2 FQDESV (reference sequence).

This clonotype came up a few times. The chain links TRBV4-2 to TRBJ2-5; 8 nucleotides align to TRBD2. The length of the CDR3 is 14 residues. CDR1 is LGHNA and CDR2 is YNFKEQ in the germline V gene. Trimming cost V 1 base and J 3 bases; bases outside gene matches: 1. The CDR3 sequence is CASSQAGGKETQYF. The CDR3 DNA is TGTGCCAGCAGCCAAGCGGGGGGGAAAGAGACCCAGTACTTC.

This clonotype was counted between two and nine times. The chain has TRBV4-1 and TRBJ2-7, with 7 nucleotides matching TRBD1. The germline V gene encodes CDR1 MGHRA and CDR2 YSYEKL. The CDR3 is 12 residues long. The ends lost 7 bases at V and 5 bases at J; junction bases unmatched: 5. This CDR3 is CASMGQKNEQYF. The CDR3 coding sequence is TGCGCCAGCATGGGACAGAAGAACGAGCAGTACTTC.

The V gene is TRBV20-1, the J gene TRBJ1-1; 10 bases line up with TRBD1. The V and J ends lost 3 bases and 5 bases, in that order; junction bases with no gene match: 9. The CDR3 has 15 amino acids. CDR1 is DFQATT and CDR2 is SNEGSKA in the germline V gene (reference sequence). DNA of the CDR3: TGCAGTGCTAGGGGGACAGGGGACGGGAGTACTGAAGCTTTCTTT. Its translation: CSARGTGDGSTEAFF.

The chain links TRBV21-1 to TRBJ1-6; TRBD1, the table's D call, was not compared with the DNA. TRBV21-1 is a pseudogene locus. The CDR3 is 13 amino acids. CDR3 amino acids: CARRTGSDSPLHF. DNA of the CDR3: TGTGCCAGAAGGACAGGGTCTGATTCACCCCTCCACTTT.

The sample holds a few counts of this clonotype. The rearrangement links TRBV4-1 to TRBJ2-1; D uncertain. Germline lookup yields CDR1 MGHRA and CDR2 YSYEKL. This CDR3 is built from 14 residues. Trimming pared 3 bases from V and 5 bases from J, leaving 11 bases between. CDR3 sequence reads: CASSQLTANNEQFF. Written as DNA, the CDR3 is TGCGCCAGCAGCCAGCTCACGGCTAACAATGAGCAGTTCTTC.

The genes are TRBV9 and TRBJ2-5; TRBD1 matches 8 bases. Trimming removed 3 bases from V and 4 bases from J; junction bases left unmatched: 2. Germline assignment: CDR1 SGDLS and CDR2 YYNGEE. The CDR3 is 13 amino acids. CDR3 in DNA: TGTGCCAGCAGCGCCCAGGGGGCAGAGACCCAGTACTTC. Its protein is CASSAQGAETQYF.

This chain connects TRBV7-9 to TRBJ2-4; maybe TRBD2 (6 bases). This CDR3 comprises 16 residues. CDR1 and CDR2 (germline): SEHNR, FQNEAQ (reference sequence). Deletions cut 8 bases from V and 2 bases from J, with 19 bases between. CDR3 sequence reads: CASARSVGGTKNIQYF. The CDR3 nucleotides read TGTGCCAGCGCACGTTCCGTAGGCGGGACCAAAAACATTCAGTACTTC.

The rearrangement links TRBV6-2 or TRBV6-3 to TRBJ2-3, with D perhaps TRBD2 (6 bases). Germline V CDR1 and CDR2: MNHEY, SVGEGT. There are 15 residues in the CDR3. V lost 6 bases and J lost 2, with 15 bases in between. The CDR3 loop reads CASSSPRENTDTQYF. In DNA, the CDR3 is TGTGCCAGCAGCTCCCCCCGGGAGAACACAGATACGCAGTATTTT.

This chain connects TRBV6-2 or TRBV6-3 to TRBJ2-1, with TRBD2 matching 8 bases. J gave up 1 base and V 5 bases, and 7 bases lay outside the gene matches. This CDR3 comprises 16 residues. Germline V gene sequence: CDR1 MNHEY, CDR2 SVGEGT. CDR3 in DNA: TGTGCCAGCAGTGACCTTACTAGCGGTTCCTACAATGAGCAGTTCTTC. Protein sequence: CASSDLTSGSYNEQFF.

This chain links TRBV6-5 with TRBJ1-5, with 7 bases matching TRBD1. CDR3 length: 14 amino acids. Unmatched junction bases numbered 4, after V lost 4 bases and J lost 4 bases. The germline V gene encodes CDR1 MNHEY and CDR2 SVGAGI. CDR3 in DNA: TGTGCCAGCAGTTTTCAGGGGGGGAATCAGCCCCAGCATTTT. Protein: CASSFQGGNQPQHF.

This clonotype appeared a single time. The gene calls are TRBV18 and TRBJ2-1; 7 nucleotides match TRBD1. This CDR3 is built from 15 residues. The germline CDR1 and CDR2 sequences are KGHSH and LQKENI. With V trimmed by 1 base and J by 4 bases, 4 bases remained unmatched. CDR3 sequence (DNA): TGTGCCAGCTCACCACAACAGGGGAGATACAATGAGCAGTTCTTC. It specifies CASSPQQGRYNEQFF. Drawing the rest from reference TRBV18 and TRBJ2-1, the complete variable domain is NAGVMQNPRHLVRRRGQEARLRCSPMKGHSHVYWYRQLPEEGLKFMVYLQKENIIDESGMPKERFSAEFPKEGPSILRIQQVVRGDSAAYFCASSPQQGRYNEQFFGPGTRLTVL.

The chain links TRBV6-1 to TRBJ1-2; possible D gene TRBD1, 5 bases. The germline CDR1 and CDR2 sequences are MNHNS and SASEGT. This CDR3 comprises 14 residues. V was clipped by 4 bases and J by 0 bases, with 9 bases between them. Here the CDR3 reads CASSGTRTNYGYTF. CDR3 nucleotide sequence: TGTGCCAGCAGTGGGACACGAACTAACTATGGCTACACCTTC.